Shown below are 21 T cell receptor beta chains from a single sample sequenced in a study of shared clonotypes between healthy human individuals. The method was immunoSEQ multiplex PCR; TCRdb's version includes in-frame clones alone and lacks a portion of them. The sample contains 730,000 or so clones, about two thirds of which appear only once. The sample was memory CD4+ T cells sorted from blood. The subset denotes: CD45RA-negative fraction. Receptors were obtained from a woman between 25 and 40 years old in good health.

The genes are TRBV4-1 and TRBJ1-2; possible D gene TRBD1, 6 bases. Trimming shortened V by 1 base and J by 1 base, and 10 bases separated the two germline ends. Per the germline V gene, CDR1 is MGHRA and CDR2 is YSYEKL. The CDR3 has 15 amino acids. The CDR3 is CASSQAGTRNYGYTF. CDR3 nucleotide sequence: TGCGCCAGCAGCCAAGCCGGGACACGTAACTATGGCTACACCTTC.

The V gene is TRBV7-9, the J gene TRBJ2-3; a possible D gene is TRBD2 (6 bases). CDR1 SEHNR and CDR2 FQNEAQ come from the germline V gene (reference sequence). V was shortened by 5 bases and J by 5 bases, with 20 bases between the two germline ends. The CDR3 is made up of 16 amino acids. CDR3 region: CASSRISGSGGDTQYF. The CDR3, as DNA: TGTGCCAGCAGCCGGATTAGCGGAAGTGGGGGAGATACGCAGTATTTT.

This chain joins TRBV7-9 and TRBJ2-5; 8 nucleotides agree with TRBD1. This CDR3 region has 14 residues. Per germline, CDR1 SEHNR and CDR2 FQNEAQ (reference sequence). V shed 5 bases and J 3 bases; nucleotides not matched to a gene: 5. Here the CDR3 DNA reads TGTGCCAGCAGCCGACAGACAGGGGAAGAGACCCAGTACTTC. Its protein product is CASSRQTGEETQYF.

The CDR3 nucleotides are TGTGCCAGCAGCCTCGGGGGGGTAGGGTGGATGGAGACCCAGTACTTC. This gives the protein CASSLGGVGWMETQYF. The chain combines TRBV5-4 with TRBJ2-5, with 8 bases aligning to TRBD2. The germline V gene has CDR1 SGHNT and CDR2 YYREEE (reference sequence). The CDR3 totals 16 residues. V was pared by 4 bases and J by 5 bases, with 13 bases of the junction left unmatched.

The rearrangement links TRBV2 to TRBJ2-1, with 13 bases that match TRBD2. The germline gives CDR1 SNHLY, CDR2 FYNNEI. This CDR3 has 14 amino acids. The J segment lost 5 bases and the V segment lost 6 bases, leaving 1 base of the junction unmatched. The CDR3 spells CASRGLAGNNEQFF. CDR3 in DNA: TGTGCCAGCAGGGGACTAGCGGGGAACAATGAGCAGTTCTTC.

This clone appeared a few times. Other DNA variants within this sample encode the same CDR3. The V gene is TRBV7-9, the J gene TRBJ2-1; no firm D call. The CDR3 is 13 amino acids. The germline gives CDR1 SEHNR, CDR2 FQNEAQ (reference sequence). V lost 1 base to trimming and J lost 5 bases, with 6 bases between them. This chain's CDR3 is CASSLGANNEQFF. DNA of the CDR3: TGTGCCAGCAGCTTAGGCGCAAACAATGAGCAGTTCTTC. Variable domain in full (rest from reference TRBV7-9 and TRBJ2-1): DTGVSQNPRHKITKRGQNVTFRCDPISEHNRLYWYRQTLGQGPEFLTYFQNEAQLEKSRLLSDRFSAERPKGSFSTLEIQRTEQGDSAMYLCASSLGANNEQFFGPGTRLTVL.

The chain joins TRBV9 to TRBJ2-2; 9 bases fit TRBD2. There are 15 residues in the CDR3. Per the germline V gene, CDR1 is SGDLS and CDR2 is YYNGEE. V lost 0 bases to trimming and J lost 7 bases; unmatched junction nucleotides: 4. CDR3 sequence: CASSVEGLAFGELFF. The CDR3 DNA reads as TGTGCCAGCAGCGTAGAGGGACTAGCTTTCGGGGAGCTGTTTTTT.

The gene calls are TRBV10-1 and TRBJ1-5, with TRBD1 as a possible D gene (6 bases). CDR1 and CDR2 (germline): WNHNN, SYGVQD (reference sequence). Trimming shortened V by 8 bases and J by 4 bases, and 15 bases separated the two germline ends. The CDR3 is made up of 14 amino acids. The CDR3 DNA follows: TGCGCCAGCGGGGGGCAGGGAGGTAATCAGCCCCAGCATTTT. Translating gives CASGGQGGNQPQHF.

This chain joins TRBV10-2 and TRBJ2-2; D gene uncertain. Deletions cut 6 bases from V and 8 bases from J, with 7 bases between. Germline V lookup: CDR1 WSHSY, CDR2 SAAADI. The CDR3 sequence is 11 residues long. The CDR3 protein is CASRGMGELFF. CDR3 DNA: TGCGCCAGCAGGGGGATGGGGGAGCTGTTTTTT.

The J gene is TRBJ2-1, the V gene TRBV5-6; TRBD2 matches at 16 bases. Per germline, CDR1 SGHDT and CDR2 YYEEEE. This CDR3 contains 15 residues. Trimming took 4 bases from V and 12 from J; bases not matched to a gene: 7. The CDR3: CASSPGLAGGYRQFF. The CDR3 region has the DNA TGTGCCAGCAGCCCGGGACTAGCGGGAGGGTATAGGCAGTTCTTC.

This clone was detected ten times or more. The chain recombines TRBV28 with TRBJ2-7, with D unclear. Germline CDR1 MDHEN, CDR2 SYDVKM. This CDR3 is 14 amino acids long. Trimming took off 7 bases at V and 3 bases at J, with 16 bases between the two ends. CDR3 protein: CASTRTPLDYEQYF. Written as DNA, the CDR3 is TGTGCCAGCACCAGAACCCCCCTGGACTACGAGCAGTACTTC.

The rearrangement links TRBV7-2 to TRBJ2-7, with 7 nucleotides matching TRBD2. Germline V gives CDR1 SGHTA, CDR2 FQGNSA. The V and J ends lost 5 bases and 2 bases, in that order; junction bases with no gene match: 12. The CDR3 has 16 residues. The CDR3 DNA reads as TGTGCCAGCAGCCCCTCGGGGGTAGCGGGTCCCTACGAGCAGTACTTC. Translated, it gives CASSPSGVAGPYEQYF.

This clone was seen repeatedly, ten times or more. J is TRBJ1-1 and V is TRBV10-2; 8 bases fit TRBD1. Germline assignment: CDR1 WSHSY and CDR2 SAAADI. The CDR3 totals 13 residues. Losses at the gene ends were 4 bases for V and 11 bases for J; bases not matched to a gene: 9. CDR3 amino acids: CASSVSGGAGAFF. CDR3 coding DNA: TGCGCCAGCAGTGTATCAGGGGGCGCAGGCGCTTTCTTT.

The CDR3 spells CASSYRDRAYEQYF. CDR3 coding DNA: TGTGCCAGCAGTTACCGGGACAGGGCCTACGAGCAGTACTTC. This chain connects TRBV27 to TRBJ2-7; 9 nucleotides align to TRBD1. The CDR3 runs 14 residues. V shed 4 bases and J 2 bases; nucleotides not matched to a gene: 3. From germline, CDR1 is MNHEY and CDR2 SMNVEV (reference sequence).

This chain uses TRBV7-9 with TRBJ2-5; 8 nucleotides align to TRBD2. CDR3 length equals 17 residues. The germline CDR1 and CDR2 sequences are SEHNR and FQNEAQ (reference sequence). After removal of 5 bases from V and 3 bases from J, the junction contained 14 bases not matched to a gene. The CDR3 nucleotides read TGTGCCAGCAGCCTTTGGACTAGCATGGCGTTAAAAGAGACCCAGTACTTC. This translates into CASSLWTSMALKETQYF.

The genes are TRBV18 and TRBJ2-5; D is undetermined. There are 15 residues in the CDR3. Germline assignment: CDR1 KGHSH and CDR2 LQKENI. Trimming took off 2 bases at V and 1 base at J, with 11 bases between the two ends. Written as DNA, the CDR3 is TGTGCCAGCTCACCAGTTGCGGCGTCCCAAGAGACCCAGTACTTC. Amino acid sequence: CASSPVAASQETQYF.

The chain uses TRBV6-7 and TRBJ2-1; D uncertain. TRBV6-7 is filed as an ORF, its function uncertain. The CDR3 has 11 residues. V lost 9 bases and J lost 8, with 11 bases in between. This CDR3 is CARDGSHEQFF. CDR3 coding DNA: TGTGCCAGGGATGGTAGCCATGAGCAGTTCTTC.

A few counts support this clone. This chain links TRBV6-6 with TRBJ1-1; 7 bases map to TRBD1. The CDR3 has 14 amino acids. The junction had 9 bases not matched to a gene; V was cut back by 6 bases and J by 5 bases. Germline assignment: CDR1 MNHNY and CDR2 SVGAGI (reference sequence). The CDR3 coding sequence is TGTGCCAGCAGAGACACAGGGGCGGTTACTGAAGCTTTCTTT. Translating it yields CASRDTGAVTEAFF.

This clone has just one count. Other DNA sequences within the sample encode an identical CDR3. The rearrangement joins TRBV7-9 to TRBJ2-7; no reliable D call. CDR1 is SEHNR and CDR2 is FQNEAQ in the germline V gene (reference sequence). V dropped 3 bases and J dropped 4 bases, with 7 bases sitting between them. The CDR3 has 12 residues. CDR3 protein: CASSLDPYEQYF. As DNA, the CDR3 is TGTGCCAGCAGCTTGGACCCGTACGAGCAGTACTTC. The whole variable domain, filled in from reference TRBV7-9 and TRBJ2-7, reads DTGVSQNPRHKITKRGQNVTFRCDPISEHNRLYWYRQTLGQGPEFLTYFQNEAQLEKSRLLSDRFSAERPKGSFSTLEIQRTEQGDSAMYLCASSLDPYEQYFGPGTRLTVT.

The V and J genes are TRBV5-4 and TRBJ2-7; TRBD1 agrees at 10 bases. The CDR3 contains 15 residues. Germline CDR1 is SGHNT and CDR2 is YYREEE (reference sequence). V gave up 3 bases and J gave up 1 base; unmatched junction bases: 4. CDR3 protein: CASSSGQGGSYEQYF. CDR3 DNA sequence: TGTGCCAGCAGCTCCGGACAGGGGGGGTCCTACGAGCAGTACTTC.

The chain is built from TRBV27 and TRBJ2-3, with D possibly matching TRBD1 (6 bases). This CDR3 spans 15 amino acids. Between the trimmed V and J ends, which lost 2 bases and 2 bases, there was a span of 11 bases. Germline lookup yields CDR1 MNHEY and CDR2 SMNVEV (reference sequence). This CDR3 is CASSLGQRFTDTQYF. The DNA for the CDR3 is TGTGCCAGCAGTTTAGGACAGAGGTTCACAGATACGCAGTATTTT.